These T cell receptor beta chains were read from a single sample in a study of PD-L1 blockade in urothelial cancer. Method: immunoSEQ multiplex PCR; TCRdb's copy keeps in-frame clones and lacks some. Of around 63,000 clones listed, approximately 75% are singletons. The specimen was PBMCs, collected around atezolizumab (anti-PD-L1) treatment. The source of these receptors is a man in his 70s with urothelial cancer. The CDR3 runs from the conserved cysteine through the conserved F or W. Each record gives: clone size, D gene, J gene, V gene, CDR3 DNA, CDR3 protein. D genes are given only for firm matches. Clone size appears in some rows only: once, few, many, or a class for an expanded clone.

>NA|NA|TRBJ2-3|TRBV7-7
TGTGCTAGCAGCTTAGGGCCCACAGATACGCAGTATTTT
CASSLGPTDTQYF
>NA|TRBD2|TRBJ2-5|TRBV10-3
TGTGCCATCAGCCGAGCCGGCTTTAGTACGGGAGGGGGCCAAGAGACCCAGTACTTC
CAISRAGFSTGGGQETQYF
>NA|NA|TRBJ1-1|TRBV15
TGTGCCACACAACAGGTGAACACTGAAGCTTTCTTT
CATQQVNTEAFF
>once|NA|TRBJ2-7|TRBV28
TGTGCCAGCAGTTTGAGAGGGAGCGCCTACGAGCAGTACTTC
CASSLRGSAYEQYF
>NA|NA|TRBJ1-1|TRBV11-3
TGTGCCAGCAGCTTTCGGGGACGGGGGAGGACTGAAGCTTTCTTT
CASSFRGRGRTEAFF
>NA|TRBD1|TRBJ1-2|TRBV28
TGTGCCAGCAGTTTCTCCAACCATGACAGGGGGGACACCTTC
CASSFSNHDRGDTF
>NA|NA|TRBJ1-1|TRBV9
TGTGCCAGCAGCCCCCACGGGGGGGTGAACACTGAAGCTTTCTTT
CASSPHGGVNTEAFF
>NA|NA|TRBJ1-3|TRBV19
TGTGCCAGTAGTATTGGACCGACTAATTCTGGAAACACCATATATTTT
CASSIGPTNSGNTIYF
>many|TRBD2|TRBJ2-2|TRBV19
TGTGCCAGTAGTATATCTAGCGGGAGTCCCGGGGAGCTGTTTTTT
CASSISSGSPGELFF
>NA|NA|TRBJ2-3|TRBV5-6
TGTGCCAGCAGCCGGATCCCGCGGGGCACAGATACGCAGTATTTT
CASSRIPRGTDTQYF
>once|TRBD2|TRBJ2-7|TRBV5-4
TGTGCCAGCAGCACCGGACTAGCGGGTGCTGAGCAGTACTTC
CASSTGLAGAEQYF
>NA|NA|TRBJ1-1|TRBV10-3
TGTGCCATGAAAACCCGGGACAATGAAGCTTTCTTT
CAMKTRDNEAFF
>NA|NA|TRBJ1-3|TRBV7-2
TGTGCCAGCAGTCTAGCTCGCTCTGGAAACACCATATATTTT
CASSLARSGNTIYF
>NA|TRBD2|TRBJ2-5|TRBV9
TGTGCCAGCAGCGTAGGTGCGGGAGTTGAAGAGACCCAGTACTTC
CASSVGAGVEETQYF
>NA|NA|TRBJ1-4|TRBV11-3
TGTGCCAGCAGCGCGAACCCCGAAAAACTGTTTTTT
CASSANPEKLFF
>NA|NA|TRBJ1-1|TRBV5-6
TGTGCCAGCAGCTTGTCGAGGGACACTGAAGCTTTCTTT
CASSLSRDTEAFF
>few|TRBD1|TRBJ1-1|TRBV10-3
TGTGCCATCAGGACACAGGGGACGGAGAACACTGAAGCTTTCTTT
CAIRTQGTENTEAFF
>NA|TRBD2|TRBJ2-7|TRBV28
TGTGCCAGCAGTTTAGAGGCGGGAGTCTACGAGCAGTACTTC
CASSLEAGVYEQYF
>NA|NA|TRBJ1-3|TRBV11-3
TGTGCCAGCAGCGACCGCCGTCGACAAGATGGAAACACCATATATTTT
CASSDRRRQDGNTIYF
>NA|TRBD2|TRBJ2-1|TRBV11-3
TGTGCCAGCGGCCTAATAGCGGGAGAAAATGAGCAGTTCTTC
CASGLIAGENEQFF
>NA|TRBD1|TRBJ1-4|TRBV5-6
TGTGCCAGCAGCTCCGGGACAGGGGGTGAAAAACTGTTTTTT
CASSSGTGGEKLFF
>NA|NA|TRBJ2-2|TRBV4-3
TGCGCCAGCAGCCACTTTAGCTCACCCGGGGACACCGGGGAGCTGTTTTTT
CASSHFSSPGDTGELFF
>NA|TRBD2|TRBJ2-1|TRBV9
TGTGCCAGCAGCGTAGCACTAGCGGGCAGAAGCTCCTACAATGAGCAGTTCTTC
CASSVALAGRSSYNEQFF
>NA|NA|TRBJ1-3|TRBV4-1
TGCGCCAGCAGCCAAGGGCGGCTCTCTGGAAACACCATATATTTT
CASSQGRLSGNTIYF
>NA|TRBD1|TRBJ1-4|TRBV7-2
TGTGCCAGCAGCACCCGACAGGGTGCCTGGCAGGAAAAACTGTTTTTT
CASSTRQGAWQEKLFF
>NA|NA|TRBJ2-3|TRBV9
TGTGCCAGCAGCGTCTGGGACAACACAGATACGCAGTATTTT
CASSVWDNTDTQYF
>NA|TRBD1|TRBJ1-1|TRBV2
TGTGCCAGCAGTGGGGGGCTGGACAGGGGGCGATCTTTCTTT
CASSGGLDRGRSFF
>NA|TRBD2|TRBJ2-7|TRBV9
TGTGCCAGCAGCCCCGGACTAGCGGGAGGGTACGAGCAGTACTTC
CASSPGLAGGYEQYF
>NA|TRBD2|TRBJ2-1|TRBV19
TGTGCCAGTAGTACCTCACGGTTTAGTAGCGGGAGAATAAATGAGCAGTTCTTC
CASSTSRFSSGRINEQFF
>NA|TRBD1|TRBJ2-7|TRBV7-8
TGTGCCAGTAGGGCGGGACAGGTAGGCGAGCAGTACTTC
CASRAGQVGEQYF